This is a list of T cell receptor beta chains from one sample in a study of blood T cell repertoires in COVID-19. Profiled with immunoSEQ multiplex PCR; TCRdb holds only in-frame clones, not every one. The table includes about 320,000 clones, roughly 87% detected once. Material: PBMCs or T cells enriched from blood (not recorded which). The receptors derive from a woman aged 18-35 years who had recovered from COVID-19. CDR3s include the opening cysteine and the closing phenylalanine or tryptophan. The D gene is left open where the match is weak. Where a row states a size, it is once, few, many or the class of an expanded clone; other rows omit it.

d_gene	v_gene	abundance	j_gene	CDR3aa	CDR3nt
-	TRBV7-3	-	TRBJ1-1	CASSPSGGDTEAFF	TGTGCCAGCAGCCCTAGCGGGGGGGACACTGAAGCTTTCTTT
-	TRBV30	once	TRBJ2-5	CAWGGNDQETQYF	TGTGCCTGGGGGGGCAACGACCAAGAGACCCAGTACTTC
TRBD1	TRBV6-5	-	TRBJ1-6	CASSFTGGVSSPLHF	TGTGCCAGCAGTTTTACAGGGGGCGTAAGTTCACCCCTCCACTTT
TRBD1	TRBV5-1	-	TRBJ2-7	CASSLAGGQVYEQYF	TGCGCCAGCAGCTTGGCCGGGGGACAGGTGTACGAGCAGTACTTC
TRBD1	TRBV19	-	TRBJ1-5	CASSHGTGVNQPQHF	TGTGCCAGTAGTCACGGGACAGGGGTCAATCAGCCCCAGCATTTT
-	TRBV5-8	-	TRBJ1-3	CASSVINTIYF	TGTGCCAGCAGCGTCATAAACACCATATATTTT
-	TRBV7-2	-	TRBJ1-5	CASSLVSSGQPQHF	TGTGCCAGCAGCTTAGTCAGTTCGGGTCAGCCCCAGCATTTT
TRBD1	TRBV6-5	-	TRBJ1-2	CASSRTGGLYGYTF	TGTGCCAGCAGTCGGACAGGGGGGCTCTATGGCTACACCTTC
-	TRBV5-1	-	TRBJ1-2	CASSSSLTDPYGGYTF	TGCGCCAGCAGCTCGTCATTGACAGACCCCTATGGAGGCTACACCTTC
-	TRBV12-3/TRBV12-4	-	TRBJ2-2	CASSFVATGELFF	TGTGCCAGCAGTTTTGTAGCCACCGGGGAGCTGTTTTTT
-	TRBV27	-	TRBJ1-1	CASSLSLLNTEAFF	TGTGCCAGCAGTTTGTCCCTTTTGAACACTGAAGCTTTCTTT
-	TRBV6-1	-	TRBJ1-4	CASSESGPPREKLFF	TGTGCCAGCAGTGAAAGCGGCCCCCCGCGGGAAAAACTGTTTTTT
-	TRBV4-2	-	TRBJ1-1	CASSQDHRNTEAFF	TGTGCCAGCAGCCAAGATCACAGGAACACTGAAGCTTTCTTT
-	TRBV7-2	-	TRBJ2-5	CASSYNSGNQETQYF	TGTGCCAGCAGCTACAATTCAGGGAATCAAGAGACCCAGTACTTC
TRBD1	TRBV9	-	TRBJ1-1	CASSPGQGARTEAFF	TGTGCCAGCAGCCCCGGACAGGGGGCACGCACTGAAGCTTTCTTT
TRBD1	TRBV19	-	TRBJ1-2	CASATGTGIGGYTF	TGTGCCAGTGCTACCGGGACAGGGATAGGGGGCTACACCTTC
-	TRBV7-9	-	TRBJ2-7	CASSLDPGTYEQYF	TGTGCCAGCAGCTTAGACCCGGGGACCTACGAGCAGTACTTC
TRBD1	TRBV11-1	-	TRBJ2-7	CASSSGTGEGNEQYF	TGTGCCAGCAGCTCCGGGACAGGGGAAGGGAACGAGCAGTACTTC
TRBD2	TRBV14	-	TRBJ2-1	CASRYSGGINNEQFF	TGTGCCAGCAGATATAGCGGGGGTATTAACAATGAGCAGTTCTTC
TRBD1	TRBV7-2	-	TRBJ1-4	CASSPTGTGTEKLFF	TGTGCCAGCAGCCCCACCGGGACAGGGACTGAAAAACTGTTTTTT
-	TRBV23-1	-	TRBJ2-7	CARQDSPSFYEQYF	TGCGCCAGACAAGACAGCCCGTCTTTCTACGAGCAGTACTTC
-	TRBV29-1	few	TRBJ1-1	CSASRGGTEAFF	TGCAGCGCCTCTCGGGGGGGCACTGAAGCTTTCTTT
-	TRBV7-8	once	TRBJ1-5	CASSLGVTDNQPQHF	TGTGCCAGCAGCTTAGGAGTTACCGACAATCAGCCCCAGCATTTT
TRBD1	TRBV9	-	TRBJ1-2	CASSAYRGLPPRYTF	TGTGCCAGCAGCGCTTACAGGGGCCTCCCGCCTCGCTACACCTTC
-	TRBV7-7	-	TRBJ2-1	CASSLDPDSYNEQFF	TGTGCCAGCAGCTTAGACCCAGACTCCTACAATGAGCAGTTCTTC
-	TRBV6-5	-	TRBJ1-2	CASKTTVWGYTF	TGTGCCAGCAAAACGACAGTTTGGGGCTACACCTTC
TRBD1	TRBV7-6	-	TRBJ1-1	CASSSRTGGNTEAFF	TGTGCCAGCAGCTCCAGGACAGGGGGGAACACTGAAGCTTTCTTT
-	TRBV7-9	-	TRBJ1-3	CASSLDRPYSGNTIYF	TGTGCCAGCAGTCTCGACAGACCCTACTCTGGAAACACCATATATTTT
-	TRBV30	-	TRBJ2-1	CAWSLGGAYNEQFF	TGTGCCTGGAGCCTTGGCGGAGCCTACAATGAGCAGTTCTTC
-	TRBV20-1	-	TRBJ1-2	CMGGLDYGYTF	TGCATGGGGGGGCTTGACTATGGCTACACCTTC
-	TRBV3-1/TRBV3-2	once	TRBJ2-7	CASSQDLLSYEQYF	TGTGCCAGCAGCCAAGATCTCCTTTCCTACGAGCAGTACTTC
-	TRBV7-6	-	TRBJ2-5	CASSLVGGFQETQYF	TGTGCCAGCAGCTTAGTGGGGGGTTTCCAAGAGACCCAGTACTTC
-	TRBV28	-	TRBJ1-5	CASSLWSGDHNQPQHF	TGTGCCAGCAGTTTATGGTCAGGGGACCACAATCAGCCCCAGCATTTT
TRBD1	TRBV5-1	-	TRBJ1-2	CASSYAGTGPTNNYGYTF	TGCGCCAGCAGCTATGCCGGGACAGGGCCTACTAATAACTATGGCTACACCTTC
TRBD1	TRBV6-2/TRBV6-3	-	TRBJ2-1	CASSPFDIWTGGHYYNEQFF	TGTGCCAGCAGCCCTTTCGACATATGGACAGGGGGGCACTACTACAATGAGCAGTTCTTC
-	TRBV18	-	TRBJ2-7	CASSPLRGQESYEQYF	TGTGCCAGCTCACCACTCAGAGGACAAGAATCCTACGAGCAGTACTTC